Many counts were recorded for the clone carrying this T cell receptor beta chain. This specimen comes from a study of T-cell memory formation after mild COVID-19. From the 5' RACE reads, TCRdb called clonotypes with MiXCR, one entry per CDR3 protein. The sample includes 150,000 to 200,000 distinct CDR3 sequences, around 13% of them seen just once. The clonotype was recovered from an adult woman who had mild COVID-19 (a few samples of this study predate the infection). Cell type and time point are not known. The sample consisted of PBMCs or a T cell subset sorted from them (not recorded which).

CDR3 in DNA: TGCAGTGCTCTCCTCAGGAGACGGGTGGAGACCCAGTACTTC. Translation: CSALLRRRVETQYF. This chain joins TRBV20-1 and TRBJ2-5; D unresolved. The CDR3 length is 14 residues. Per the germline V gene, CDR1 is DFQATT and CDR2 is SNEGSKA (reference sequence). Trimming pared 5 bases from V and 5 bases from J, leaving 18 bases between.